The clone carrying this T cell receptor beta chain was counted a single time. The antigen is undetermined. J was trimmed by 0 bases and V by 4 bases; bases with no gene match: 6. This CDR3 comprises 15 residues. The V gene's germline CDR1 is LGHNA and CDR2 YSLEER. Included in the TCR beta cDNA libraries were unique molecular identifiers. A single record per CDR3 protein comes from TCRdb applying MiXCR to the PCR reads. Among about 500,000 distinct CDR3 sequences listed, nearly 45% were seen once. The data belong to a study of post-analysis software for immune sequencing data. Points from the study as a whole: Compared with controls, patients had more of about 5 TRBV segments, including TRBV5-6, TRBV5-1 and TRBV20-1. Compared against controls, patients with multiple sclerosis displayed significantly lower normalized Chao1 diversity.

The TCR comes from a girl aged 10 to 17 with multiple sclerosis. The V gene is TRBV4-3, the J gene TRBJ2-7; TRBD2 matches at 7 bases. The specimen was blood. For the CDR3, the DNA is TGCGCCAGCAGCCCGGGACTAAAAAGCTCCTACGAGCAGTACTTC. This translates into CASSPGLKSSYEQYF.